This T cell receptor (beta chain) was sequenced during a study of cytomegalovirus exposure and HLA in healthy donors. General observations from the study: According to a subsequent analysis, TCR clusters identified in the first cohort showed a tendency to co-occur across the 100 to 150 validation repertoires.

For this clone: The antigen remains unidentified.

Sequenced by immunoSEQ multiplex PCR; TCRdb stores in-frame clones only, minus some. The sample shows about 310,000 clones, 88% of them seen only once. J gave up 3 bases and V 6 bases, and 14 bases lay outside the gene matches. CDR1 and CDR2 (germline): SNHLY, FYNNEI. CDR3 length equals 17 residues. Sequencing used PBMCs. The receptor was derived from a man aged 30 to 45 in good health and CMV-seronegative. The chain has TRBV2 and TRBJ1-2, with 9 bases aligning to TRBD1. CDR3 coding DNA: TGTGCCAGCAGGGAATGGGGGCCCGACAGGGGGGACTATGGCTACACCTTC. Translating it yields CASREWGPDRGDYGYTF. The full variable domain, rest sourced from reference TRBV2 and TRBJ1-2, is EPEVTQTPSHQVTQMGQEVILRCVPISNHLYFYWYRQILGQKVEFLVSFYNNEISEKSEIFDDQFSVERPDGSNFTLKIRSTKLEDSAMYFCASREWGPDRGDYGYTFGSGTRLTVV.